Listed below are T cell receptor beta chains from one sample, sequenced in a study of blood T cell repertoires in COVID-19. Sequenced by immunoSEQ multiplex PCR; TCRdb stores in-frame clones only, minus some. The sample lists over 120,000 clones, around 87% occurring once. The specimen was PBMCs or T cells enriched from blood (not recorded which). Receptor source: a man in his sixties who had recovered from COVID-19. Each CDR3 is given with its conserved first and last residue. D genes are given only for firm matches. Clone size is stated in some rows and not others, as once, few, many or a class when expanded.

CDR3: CASSLAPSEPQHF
DNA: TGTGCCAGCAGCTTGGCGCCGTCGGAGCCCCAGCATTTT
V: TRBV5-4
D: NA
size: NA
J: TRBJ1-5

CDR3: CATSDPKSTAYGYTF
DNA: TGTGCCACCAGTGACCCCAAGTCGACAGCGTATGGCTACACCTTC
V: TRBV24-1
D: NA
size: NA
J: TRBJ1-2

CDR3: CASSFTSLSYNEQFF
DNA: TGTGCCAGCAGTTTCACGAGCCTCTCCTACAATGAGCAGTTCTTC
V: TRBV27
D: NA
size: NA
J: TRBJ2-1

CDR3: CATSSGAGTGDRGGYTF
DNA: TGTGCCACCAGTTCGGGGGCCGGGACAGGGGACCGCGGTGGCTACACCTTC
V: TRBV24-1
D: TRBD1
size: NA
J: TRBJ1-2

CDR3: CASSERQGAYNEQFF
DNA: TGTGCTAGCAGCGAACGACAGGGGGCCTACAATGAGCAGTTCTTC
V: TRBV7-7
D: TRBD1
size: NA
J: TRBJ2-1

CDR3: CASRPSGGTEAFF
DNA: TGTGCCAGCAGGCCCTCCGGAGGCACTGAAGCTTTCTTT
V: TRBV12-3/TRBV12-4
D: NA
size: NA
J: TRBJ1-1

CDR3: CASSWAGGDSPLHF
DNA: TGTGCCAGCAGCTGGGCTGGGGGGGATTCACCCCTCCACTTT
V: TRBV5-8
D: NA
size: NA
J: TRBJ1-6

CDR3: CASSIDPTGETQYF
DNA: TGTGCCAGCAGCATTGACCCGACGGGAGAGACCCAGTACTTC
V: TRBV7-7
D: NA
size: NA
J: TRBJ2-5

CDR3: CATSRGSERGSYNEQFF
DNA: TGTGCCACCAGCAGAGGAAGCGAACGGGGCTCCTACAATGAGCAGTTCTTC
V: TRBV15
D: NA
size: NA
J: TRBJ2-1

CDR3: CSAQRDRSYNEQFF
DNA: TGCAGCGCACAGCGAGACAGATCTTACAATGAGCAGTTCTTC
V: TRBV29-1
D: NA
size: NA
J: TRBJ2-1

CDR3: CASSWTGLGAFF
DNA: TGTGCCAGCAGTTGGACAGGACTGGGTGCTTTCTTT
V: TRBV28
D: TRBD1
size: NA
J: TRBJ1-1

CDR3: CASSSNGGVKKLFF
DNA: TGTGCCAGCAGCTCCAATGGGGGGGTTAAAAAACTGTTTTTT
V: TRBV11-2
D: NA
size: NA
J: TRBJ1-4

CDR3: CASSYGLAGGEQYF
DNA: TGTGCCAGCAGTTACGGACTAGCGGGAGGCGAGCAGTACTTC
V: TRBV27
D: TRBD2
size: NA
J: TRBJ2-7

CDR3: CASSTGLGNEKLFF
DNA: TGTGCCAGCAGTACAGGGTTGGGTAATGAAAAACTGTTTTTT
V: TRBV2
D: NA
size: NA
J: TRBJ1-4

CDR3: CASSVAGTTQETQYF
DNA: TGCGCCAGCAGCGTGGCCGGGACAACTCAAGAGACCCAGTACTTC
V: TRBV5-1
D: NA
size: NA
J: TRBJ2-5

CDR3: CASSRTSGGPWGYIDEQFF
DNA: TGTGCCAGTAGCCGGACTAGCGGGGGGCCGTGGGGTTATATCGATGAGCAGTTCTTC
V: TRBV19
D: TRBD2
size: NA
J: TRBJ2-1

CDR3: CASTDRTGAPGELFF
DNA: TGTGCCAGCACCGATCGCACAGGGGCTCCCGGGGAGCTGTTTTTT
V: TRBV6-5
D: TRBD1
size: NA
J: TRBJ2-2

CDR3: CATSRRGSGNTIYF
DNA: TGTGCCACCAGCAGACGGGGTTCAGGAAACACCATATATTTT
V: TRBV15
D: NA
size: NA
J: TRBJ1-3

CDR3: CASSAGIYGYTF
DNA: TGTGCCAGCAGCGCAGGAATTTATGGCTACACCTTC
V: TRBV9
D: NA
size: NA
J: TRBJ1-2

CDR3: CVSRVSGGWNEQFF
DNA: TGTGTCAGTCGGGTTAGCGGGGGGTGGAATGAGCAGTTCTTC
V: TRBV6-5
D: TRBD2
size: few
J: TRBJ2-1

CDR3: CASSAKRQGARNEQFF
DNA: TGCGCCAGCAGTGCAAAAAGACAGGGGGCGCGCAATGAGCAGTTCTTC
V: TRBV10-1
D: TRBD1
size: NA
J: TRBJ2-1

CDR3: CASSLAPGGNQPQHF
DNA: TGTGCCAGCAGCTTGGCCCCCGGCGGGAATCAGCCCCAGCATTTT
V: TRBV5-4
D: NA
size: NA
J: TRBJ1-5

CDR3: CASSLVKEADTQYF
DNA: TGCGCCAGCAGCTTGGTTAAGGAGGCAGATACGCAGTATTTT
V: TRBV5-1
D: NA
size: NA
J: TRBJ2-3

CDR3: CASNVRGEQYF
DNA: TGTGCCAGCAACGTCCGGGGGGAGCAGTACTTC
V: TRBV28
D: NA
size: NA
J: TRBJ2-7

CDR3: CASSSSGGPRDEQYF
DNA: TGTGCCAGCAGCTCTAGCGGGGGGCCCCGGGACGAGCAGTACTTC
V: TRBV7-8
D: TRBD2
size: NA
J: TRBJ2-7

CDR3: CASSPQGHDGELFF
DNA: TGTGCCAGCAGCCCCCAGGGGCATGACGGGGAGCTGTTTTTT
V: TRBV21-1
D: NA
size: NA
J: TRBJ2-2

CDR3: CASSLSPLRAGTPYEQYF
DNA: TGTGCCAGCAGCTTGTCCCCCCTCCGAGCCGGGACACCCTACGAGCAGTACTTC
V: TRBV7-6
D: NA
size: NA
J: TRBJ2-7

CDR3: CASSFHGAGGYNEQFF
DNA: TGTGCCAGCAGCTTCCATGGAGCGGGAGGGTACAATGAGCAGTTCTTC
V: TRBV11-3
D: TRBD2
size: NA
J: TRBJ2-1

CDR3: CASRPSGTNTGELFF
DNA: TGTGCCAGTAGACCTAGCGGGACGAACACCGGGGAGCTGTTTTTT
V: TRBV19
D: TRBD2
size: NA
J: TRBJ2-2

CDR3: CASSIARPPLREQYF
DNA: TGTGCCAGCAGCATAGCGAGGCCCCCGTTGAGAGAGCAGTACTTC
V: TRBV7-9
D: NA
size: NA
J: TRBJ2-7

CDR3: CASSVGIRVRSGANVLTF
DNA: TGTGCCAGCAGCGTAGGGATCAGGGTGAGATCTGGGGCCAACGTCCTGACTTTC
V: TRBV9
D: NA
size: few
J: TRBJ2-6

CDR3: CASSRLAGSYEQYF
DNA: TGTGCCAGCAGTAGACTAGCGGGTTCCTACGAGCAGTACTTC
V: TRBV2
D: TRBD2
size: NA
J: TRBJ2-7

CDR3: CASSVRLGARGYTF
DNA: TGTGCCAGCAGCGTAAGGTTGGGCGCCCGTGGCTACACCTTC
V: TRBV9
D: NA
size: NA
J: TRBJ1-2

CDR3: CASSSTGGSYNSPLHF
DNA: TGTGCCAGCAGCTCCACAGGGGGCTCCTATAATTCACCCCTCCACTTT
V: TRBV13
D: TRBD1
size: NA
J: TRBJ1-6

CDR3: CASSPGQGDYGYTF
DNA: TGTGCCAGCAGCCCCGGACAGGGGGACTATGGCTACACCTTC
V: TRBV3-1/TRBV3-2
D: TRBD1
size: NA
J: TRBJ1-2

CDR3: CASSLLSDTGELFF
DNA: TGTGCCAGCAGCCTGCTCTCGGACACCGGGGAGCTGTTTTTT
V: TRBV3-1/TRBV3-2
D: NA
size: NA
J: TRBJ2-2

CDR3: CASSQVGQASYEQYF
DNA: TGTGCCAGCAGCCAAGTGGGGCAGGCCTCCTACGAGCAGTACTTC
V: TRBV3-1/TRBV3-2
D: NA
size: NA
J: TRBJ2-7

CDR3: CASSQEPTLAIGAQYF
DNA: TGCGCCAGCAGCCAAGAACCCACCCTTGCGATCGGGGCCCAGTACTTC
V: TRBV4-1
D: NA
size: NA
J: TRBJ2-5

CDR3: CASSEGVKRNYEQYF
DNA: TGTGCCAGCAGTGAAGGGGTAAAGCGGAACTACGAGCAGTACTTC
V: TRBV6-1
D: NA
size: NA
J: TRBJ2-7

CDR3: CASSPRTDQPQHF
DNA: TGTGCCAGCAGTCCGAGGACAGATCAGCCCCAGCATTTT
V: TRBV27
D: NA
size: NA
J: TRBJ1-5

CDR3: CASSYTGVTEAFF
DNA: TGTGCCAGCAGCTATACAGGGGTCACTGAAGCTTTCTTT
V: TRBV7-2
D: TRBD1
size: NA
J: TRBJ1-1

CDR3: CASSATEYNQPQHF
DNA: TGCGCCAGCAGCGCAACTGAATACAATCAGCCCCAGCATTTT
V: TRBV10-2
D: NA
size: NA
J: TRBJ1-5